This T cell receptor (beta chain) appears in the sequencing data of a study of OX40 agonist ivuxolimab in advanced cancers. Across the whole study: Patient treatment consisted of intravenous ivuxolimab administration every 2 weeks at 0.01 to 10 mg/kg.

Prior autoimmune disease or systemic immunosuppression barred patients. Patients had blood sampled at baseline and again on cycle 4 day 1 and cycle 7 day 1. The protocol was immunoSEQ multiplex PCR, while the TCRdb copy is restricted to in-frame clones and leaves out a portion. There are 70,000 to 80,000 clones in the sample; roughly 90% occur only once, and over 0.75% lies in the top ten. The CDR3 covers 14 residues. The V end lost 6 bases, the J end lost 3 bases, and 11 bases lay between the germline ends. The germline CDR1 and CDR2 sequences are MNHEY and SMNVEV (reference sequence). J is TRBJ2-2 and V is TRBV27; D could derive from TRBD1 or TRBD2 (5 bases each). The sequence was collected from an adult with an advanced solid tumor such as melanoma, head and neck, liver or kidney cancer. The sample in question was CD4+ or CD8+ T cells sorted from blood, obtained in a trial of the OX40 agonist ivuxolimab. The CDR3 here is CASRGPRDTGELFF. CDR3 in DNA: TGTGCCAGCAGGGGACCCCGAGACACCGGGGAGCTGTTTTTT.